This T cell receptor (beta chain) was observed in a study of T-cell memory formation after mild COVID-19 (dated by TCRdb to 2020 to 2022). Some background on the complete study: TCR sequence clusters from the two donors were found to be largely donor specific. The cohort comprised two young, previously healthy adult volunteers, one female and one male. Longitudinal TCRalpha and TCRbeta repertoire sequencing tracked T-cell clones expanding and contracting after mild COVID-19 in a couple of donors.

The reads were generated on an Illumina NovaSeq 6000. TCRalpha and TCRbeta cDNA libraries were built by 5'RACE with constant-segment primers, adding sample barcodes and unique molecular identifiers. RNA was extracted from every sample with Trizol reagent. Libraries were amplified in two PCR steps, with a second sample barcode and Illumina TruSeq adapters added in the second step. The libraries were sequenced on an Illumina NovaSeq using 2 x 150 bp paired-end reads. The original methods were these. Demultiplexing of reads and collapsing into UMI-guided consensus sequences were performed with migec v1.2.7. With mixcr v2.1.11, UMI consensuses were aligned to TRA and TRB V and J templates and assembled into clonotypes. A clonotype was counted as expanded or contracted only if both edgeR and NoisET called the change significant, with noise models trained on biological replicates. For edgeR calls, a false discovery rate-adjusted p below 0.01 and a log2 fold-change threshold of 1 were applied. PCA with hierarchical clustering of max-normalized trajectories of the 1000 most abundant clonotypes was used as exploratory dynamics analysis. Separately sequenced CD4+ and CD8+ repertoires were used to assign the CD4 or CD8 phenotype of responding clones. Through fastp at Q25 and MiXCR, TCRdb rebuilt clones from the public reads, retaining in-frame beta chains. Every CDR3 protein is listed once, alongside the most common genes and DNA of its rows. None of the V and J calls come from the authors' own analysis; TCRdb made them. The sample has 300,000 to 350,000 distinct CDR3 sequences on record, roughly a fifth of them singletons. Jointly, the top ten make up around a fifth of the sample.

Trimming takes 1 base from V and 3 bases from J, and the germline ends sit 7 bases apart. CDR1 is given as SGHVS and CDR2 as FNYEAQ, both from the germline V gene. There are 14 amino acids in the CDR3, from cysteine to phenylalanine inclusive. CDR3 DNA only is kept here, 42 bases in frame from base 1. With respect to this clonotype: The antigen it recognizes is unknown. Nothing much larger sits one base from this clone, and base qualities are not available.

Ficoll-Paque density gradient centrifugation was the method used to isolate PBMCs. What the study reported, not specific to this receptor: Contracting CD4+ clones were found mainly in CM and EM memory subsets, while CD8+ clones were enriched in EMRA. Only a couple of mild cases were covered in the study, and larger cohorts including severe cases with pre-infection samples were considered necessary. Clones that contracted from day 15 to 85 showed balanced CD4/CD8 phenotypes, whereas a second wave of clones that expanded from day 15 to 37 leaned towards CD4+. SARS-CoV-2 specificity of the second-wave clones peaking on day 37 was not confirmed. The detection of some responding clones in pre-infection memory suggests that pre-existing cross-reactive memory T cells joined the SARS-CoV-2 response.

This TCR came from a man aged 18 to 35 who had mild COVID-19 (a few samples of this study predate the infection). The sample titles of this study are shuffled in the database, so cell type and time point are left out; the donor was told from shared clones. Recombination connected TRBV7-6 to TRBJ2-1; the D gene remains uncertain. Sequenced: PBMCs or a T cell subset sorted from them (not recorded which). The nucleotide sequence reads TGTGCCAGCAGCTTAGGTGCTGGCTACAATGAGCAGTTCTTC. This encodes CASSLGAGYNEQFF.